The 6 T cell receptor beta chains presented below share a single source sample, sequenced in a study of CD8 T cells in Susac syndrome. It was with random hexamers that 0.5 to 1 ug RNA was reverse transcribed. TCRdb reprocessed the immunoSEQ multiplex PCR reads via MiXCR and lists one record per CDR3 protein. The table has about 210,000 distinct CDR3 sequences, around 95% seen once. Sequenced: CD4+ T cells from PBMCs. These receptors were obtained from a human donor with multiple sclerosis.

The genes are TRBV24-1 and TRBJ1-2; no clear D gene. The CDR3 spans 13 residues. Trimming removed 7 bases at V and 4 bases at J, with 12 bases between. CDR1 KGHDR and CDR2 SFDVKD come from the germline V gene. CDR3 in amino acids: CATRRGGPYGYTF. The CDR3 DNA reads TGTGCCACCAGAAGAGGTGGGCCCTATGGCTACACCTTC.

This chain uses TRBV20-1 with TRBJ1-1; D is possibly TRBD1 (5 bases). Trimming stripped 0 bases from V and 11 bases from J, with 13 bases between. Germline CDR1 and CDR2: DFQATT and SNEGSKA (reference sequence). The CDR3 loop spans 12 amino acids. Here the CDR3 DNA reads TGCAGTGCTAGAGATCATGCGGGGGGGGCTTTCTTT. Amino acids: CSARDHAGGAFF.

The rearrangement uses TRBV11-2 and TRBJ2-5; D is possibly TRBD1 (6 bases). The CDR3 is made up of 15 amino acids. Germline-derived CDR1 and CDR2 are SGHAT and FQNNGV. V lost 5 bases, J lost 3 bases, and 16 bases lay in between. CDR3 loop: CASSPEGTLKETQYF. For the CDR3, the DNA is TGTGCCAGCAGCCCGGAAGGGACACTGAAAGAGACCCAGTACTTC.

The J gene is TRBJ1-5, the V gene TRBV7-2; unclear D gene. V was clipped by 7 bases and J by 2 bases, with 15 bases between them. Germline V lookup: CDR1 SGHTA, CDR2 FQGNSA. This CDR3 region has 15 residues. CDR3 in DNA: TGTGCCAGCACCTTGGTGGGAGGAGGCAATCAGCCCCAGCATTTT. Its protein is CASTLVGGGNQPQHF.

The chain recombines TRBV6-6 with TRBJ2-5; D possibly corresponds to TRBD2 (6 bases). The V gene's germline CDR1 is MNHNY and CDR2 SVGAGI (reference sequence). The V end was cut by 5 bases, the J end by 1 base, with 11 bases between. The CDR3 extends over 14 amino acids. The CDR3 DNA reads as TGTGCCAGCAGTCCCCTAGCGCCCCAAGAGACCCAGTACTTC. It specifies CASSPLAPQETQYF.

J is TRBJ1-5 and V is TRBV7-8; 8 bases agree with TRBD1. CDR1 is SGHVS and CDR2 is FQNEAQ in the germline V gene. V shed 3 bases, J shed 2 bases, and the junction held 6 bases outside the gene matches. The CDR3 has 16 amino acids. CDR3 residues: CASSFGTGRGNQPQHF. CDR3 DNA sequence: TGTGCCAGCAGCTTTGGGACAGGTCGGGGCAATCAGCCCCAGCATTTT.